These T cell receptor beta chains were read from a single sample in a study of response to subunit inactivated influenza vaccine. TCRdb itself ran the RT-PCR reads through MiXCR, one entry per CDR3 protein. The profile covers about 520,000 distinct CDR3 sequences, with 6% to 9% appearing a single time and roughly 13% taken by the ten largest. The sample consisted of PBMCs from blood, taken around 25 months after vaccination. These receptors were obtained from a man aged 50 to 69 who received an inactivated influenza vaccine. CDR3s include the opening cysteine and the closing phenylalanine or tryptophan. The D gene is left open where the match is weak.

J gene: TRBJ1-5; V gene: TRBV2; D gene: NA; CDR3 protein: CASSEWHNQPQHF
J gene: TRBJ2-1; V gene: TRBV9; D gene: NA; CDR3 protein: CASSVGMQGSRFF
J gene: TRBJ1-5; V gene: TRBV20-1; D gene: NA; CDR3 protein: CSASAGNQPQHF
J gene: TRBJ2-7; V gene: TRBV3-1; D gene: TRBD2; CDR3 protein: CASSKRGNSYEQYF
J gene: TRBJ2-5; V gene: TRBV7-9; D gene: TRBD1; CDR3 protein: CASSHRDRGPETQYF
J gene: TRBJ2-7; V gene: TRBV6-2/TRBV6-3; D gene: TRBD1; CDR3 protein: CASRDGQGSYEQYF
J gene: TRBJ2-3; V gene: TRBV11-2; D gene: NA; CDR3 protein: CASSLDVWTDTQYF
J gene: TRBJ2-3; V gene: TRBV11-2; D gene: TRBD1; CDR3 protein: CASSLDPSRDSWSTTQYF
J gene: TRBJ1-1; V gene: TRBV12-3/TRBV12-4; D gene: NA; CDR3 protein: CASSLAGEDTEAFF
J gene: TRBJ2-1; V gene: TRBV7-6; D gene: NA; CDR3 protein: CATPPDEQFF
J gene: TRBJ2-2; V gene: TRBV7-2; D gene: NA; CDR3 protein: CASSLSRGGPNTGELFF
J gene: TRBJ2-1; V gene: TRBV29-1; D gene: TRBD2; CDR3 protein: CSATSGGPGDEQFF
J gene: TRBJ2-5; V gene: TRBV7-6; D gene: NA; CDR3 protein: CASSLGASPQETQYF
J gene: TRBJ2-6; V gene: TRBV2; D gene: NA; CDR3 protein: CASSETTEVKSSGANVLTF
J gene: TRBJ2-7; V gene: TRBV7-8; D gene: TRBD2; CDR3 protein: CASSLTGTSVAKASYEQYF
J gene: TRBJ2-2; V gene: TRBV4-3; D gene: NA; CDR3 protein: CASSQELERHSTGELFF
J gene: TRBJ2-2; V gene: TRBV7-2; D gene: NA; CDR3 protein: CASSFYSGENTGELFF
J gene: TRBJ2-1; V gene: TRBV11-2; D gene: NA; CDR3 protein: CASSLVAYRGEQFF
J gene: TRBJ2-1; V gene: TRBV3-1; D gene: TRBD2; CDR3 protein: CASSQMASGEQFF
J gene: TRBJ2-2; V gene: TRBV28; D gene: NA; CDR3 protein: CASSLSEVGDTGELFF